The entry that follows covers one T cell receptor beta chain sequence. As for treatment: about 20 received Ad26.COV2.S at low or high dose, single or two shots; roughly five received placebo; per-sample allocation not given. At day 63 after the first vaccine or placebo injection, samples were drawn. Assay used: immunoSEQ multiplex PCR; TCRdb lists only in-frame clones, some missing. The sample consists of 350,000 to 550,000 clones, roughly 89% of them appearing once. This specimen comes from a study of Ad26.COV2.S vaccination and SARS-CoV-2 variants. The CDR3 contains 18 residues. V lost 3 bases to trimming and J lost 7 bases; unmatched junction nucleotides: 12. Germline assignment: CDR1 KGHDR and CDR2 SFDVKD.

This chain connects TRBV24-1 to TRBJ2-2; 11 bases are a match to TRBD1. Sample: peripheral blood, taken in a trial of Ad26.COV2.S vaccine versus placebo. The clonotype originates from a person aged 18-60 years who received the Ad26.COV2.S COVID-19 vaccine or a placebo. CDR3 sequence reads: CATSDPTAGQGVYGELFF. DNA for the CDR3: TGTGCCACCAGTGATCCAACCGCGGGACAGGGGGTCTACGGGGAGCTGTTTTTT.